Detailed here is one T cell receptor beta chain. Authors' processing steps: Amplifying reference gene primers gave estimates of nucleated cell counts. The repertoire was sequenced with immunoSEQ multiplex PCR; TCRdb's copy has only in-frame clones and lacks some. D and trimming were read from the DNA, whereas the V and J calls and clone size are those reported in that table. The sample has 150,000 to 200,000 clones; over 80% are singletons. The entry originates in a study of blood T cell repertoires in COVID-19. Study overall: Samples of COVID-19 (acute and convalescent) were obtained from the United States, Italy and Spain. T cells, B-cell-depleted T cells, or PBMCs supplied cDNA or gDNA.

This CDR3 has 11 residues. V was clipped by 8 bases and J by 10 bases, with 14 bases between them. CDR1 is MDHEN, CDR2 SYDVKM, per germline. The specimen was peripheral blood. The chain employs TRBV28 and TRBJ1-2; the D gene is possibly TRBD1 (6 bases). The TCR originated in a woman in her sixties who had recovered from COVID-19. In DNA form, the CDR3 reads TGTGCCAGCTCTCGTGGGGGCCTCTACACCTTC. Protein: CASSRGGLYTF.